This T cell receptor beta chain was identified during a study of shared clonotypes between healthy human individuals (dated by TCRdb to about 2020). For the study in its entirety: The cohort included a few men and a couple of women between 18 and 49 years of age. To estimate repertoire size and how much clonotype sharing occurs between individuals, the study deeply sequenced the blood TCR repertoires of about 5 healthy adults. Different laboratories and diverse techniques were used to prepare libraries and sequence TCR repertoires, to increase sequencing depth and limit assay-specific biases. Each donor's leukapheresis produced roughly between roughly 0.85 and 9.5 billion PBMCs. The study at large found these results: Only blood was sampled, and tissue TCR repertoires likely differ from those in blood. The genetic and exposure-history diversity represented was limited by the small number of donors. Based on pairwise subsampling, the degree of clonotype sharing among donors was expected to be affected by sequencing depth.

This clone came up once. What this receptor recognizes is not known. No per-base quality is available; no much larger clone lies one base away. Using the deep immunoSEQ assay, multiplex PCR amplified TCR CDR3 regions from genomic DNA. For each cell subset, the extracted genomic DNA was distributed evenly across all wells of several immunoSEQ 96-well plates, and each plate served as one replicate. For unsorted PBMC, each replicate PCR was loaded with around 300 ng genomic DNA, equivalent to tens of thousands of T cell genomes. Genomic DNA from unsorted PBMC was sequenced over ten immunoSEQ deep assay plates. The purified libraries were quantified using a Qubit 3.0 fluorometer, sized with a Bioanalyzer 2100, and then quantified again using the KAPA Library Quantification kit. A separate single-read 150-cycle Illumina NextSeq 550 flow cell was used to sequence each immunoSEQ 96-well plate. The study's processing was this. Because only junctional sequences without quality scores were contained in the immunoSEQ output, filtering matching that applied to full-length reads could not be performed. Sequences were annotated with PyIR, a Python wrapper for IgBLAST v1.9, and V/J genes and CDR3 were assigned using IMGT germline references. Any read was removed if the V/J assignment was weak (E-value above 1e-6), the CDR3 was missing, or the read contained stop codons, out-of-frame junctions, or ambiguous translated residues. A V3J clonotype was defined by an identical inferred V gene, J gene, and CDR3 amino acid sequence. Percentage overlap between repertoires was calculated by dividing the number of shared unique clonotypes by the size of the smaller repertoire. Richness of each repertoire was evaluated using RTK rarefaction, the Chao1 estimator, and Recon v2.1 estimates of unobserved clonotypes. TCRdb retrieved this table from immuneACCESS and kept in-frame rearrangements only. Not all clones are present; in checked studies, unresolved V genes account for under half, and no reason is known for the remainder. V, J and clone size were drawn from that table, and D and trimming were deduced from the DNA. In this sample the table shows about 490,000 clones, about three quarters of which occur a single time. The ten largest clones capture 13% of the sample.

The donors were healthy, HIV-negative adults who had no recently reported acute infections or vaccinations. Every donor was a Caucasian adult residing in Nashville, Tennessee, USA. In the unsorted samples, 87 million or so PBMCs were counted, and genomic DNA was extracted using the QIAamp DNA Blood Mini kit. Blood was obtained by leukapheresis, after which PBMCs were separated by Ficoll-Histopaque density gradient centrifugation and cryopreserved in liquid nitrogen vapor phase. The sample comprised PBMCs. This TCR was recovered from a woman in her 40s in good health. Some clones in this sample may be carry-over from other donors' samples.

CDR3 sequence: CASSQESRLAGVQYF. The DNA sequence is TGTGCCAGCAGCCAAGAATCCCGACTAGCGGGAGTCCAGTATTTT. Rearrangement joined TRBV14 to TRBJ2-3; 12 nucleotides in the junction match TRBD2. As encoded in the germline V gene, CDR1 is SGHDN while CDR2 is FVKESK. The CDR3 sequence holds 15 residues, the cysteine and phenylalanine included. The only DNA kept is the CDR3, 45 bases in frame from the first base. The germline V end is reduced by 0 bases and the J end by 12 bases; junction bases left unmatched: 7.